This T cell receptor (beta chain) was captured in a study of PD-L1 blockade in urothelial cancer. Sequencing was performed with immunoSEQ multiplex PCR; in TCRdb, only in-frame clones are kept and a portion is missing. Altogether some 22,000 clones are present, nearly 90% being singletons, with the ten largest covering roughly 16%. CDR3 length: 13 residues. Unmatched junction bases numbered 4, after V lost 5 bases and J lost 4 bases. The germline V gene has CDR1 LNHNV and CDR2 YYDKDF (reference sequence). The clonotype originates from an older woman with urothelial cancer. The V gene is TRBV15, the J gene TRBJ2-5; 7 nucleotides agree with TRBD2. Specimen: PBMCs, collected around atezolizumab (anti-PD-L1) treatment. CDR3 nucleotide sequence: TGTGCCACCAGCGGGCTAGCGGTAGAGACCCAGTACTTC. This gives the protein CATSGLAVETQYF.